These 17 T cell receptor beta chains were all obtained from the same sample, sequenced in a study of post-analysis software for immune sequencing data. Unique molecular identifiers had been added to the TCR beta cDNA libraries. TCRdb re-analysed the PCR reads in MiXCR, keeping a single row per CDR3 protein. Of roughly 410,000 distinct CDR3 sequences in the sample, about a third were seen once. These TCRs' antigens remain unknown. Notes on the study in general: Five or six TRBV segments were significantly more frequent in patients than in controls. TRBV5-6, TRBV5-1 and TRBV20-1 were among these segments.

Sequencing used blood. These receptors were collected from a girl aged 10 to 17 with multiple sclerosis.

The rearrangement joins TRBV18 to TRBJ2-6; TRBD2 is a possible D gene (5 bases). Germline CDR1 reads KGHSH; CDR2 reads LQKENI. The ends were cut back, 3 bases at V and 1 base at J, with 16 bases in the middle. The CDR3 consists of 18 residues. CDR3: CASSPRLSVSSGANVLTF. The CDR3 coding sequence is TGTGCCAGCTCACCGAGACTATCTGTATCTTCTGGGGCCAACGTCCTGACTTTC. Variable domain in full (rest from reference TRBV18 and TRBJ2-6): NAGVMQNPRHLVRRRGQEARLRCSPMKGHSHVYWYRQLPEEGLKFMVYLQKENIIDESGMPKERFSAEFPKEGPSILRIQQVVRGDSAAYFCASSPRLSVSSGANVLTFGAGSRLTVL.

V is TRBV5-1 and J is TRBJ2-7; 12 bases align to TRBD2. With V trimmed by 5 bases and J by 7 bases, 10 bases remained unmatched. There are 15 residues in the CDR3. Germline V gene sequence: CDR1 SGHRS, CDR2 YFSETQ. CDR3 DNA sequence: TGCGCCAGCAGAACGGGGACTAGCGGGCGGGATGAGCAGTACTTC. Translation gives CASRTGTSGRDEQYF.

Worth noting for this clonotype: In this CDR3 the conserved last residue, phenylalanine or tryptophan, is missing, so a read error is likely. The CDR3, as DNA: TGTGCCAGCGCCGTGGGCGATGAGCAGTTCTCC. Amino acid sequence: CASAVGDEQFS. This chain uses TRBV6-5 with TRBJ2-1, with unresolved D. Deletions cut 8 bases from V and 8 bases from J, with 10 bases between. The CDR3 loop spans 11 amino acids. Per germline, CDR1 MNHEY and CDR2 SVGAGI.

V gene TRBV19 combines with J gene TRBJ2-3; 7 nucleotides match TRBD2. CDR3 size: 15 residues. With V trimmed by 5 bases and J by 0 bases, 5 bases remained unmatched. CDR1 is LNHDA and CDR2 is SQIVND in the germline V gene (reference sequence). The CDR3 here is CASSSTSASTDTQYF. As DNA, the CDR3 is TGTGCCAGTAGTTCCACTAGCGCCAGCACAGATACGCAGTATTTT.

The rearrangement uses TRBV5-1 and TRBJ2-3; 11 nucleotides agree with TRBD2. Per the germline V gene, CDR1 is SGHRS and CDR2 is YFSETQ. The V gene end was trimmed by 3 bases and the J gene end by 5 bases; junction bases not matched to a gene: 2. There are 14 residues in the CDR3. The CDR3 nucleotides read TGCGCCAGCAGCTATAGCGGGGGGGAAGATACGCAGTATTTT. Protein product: CASSYSGGEDTQYF.

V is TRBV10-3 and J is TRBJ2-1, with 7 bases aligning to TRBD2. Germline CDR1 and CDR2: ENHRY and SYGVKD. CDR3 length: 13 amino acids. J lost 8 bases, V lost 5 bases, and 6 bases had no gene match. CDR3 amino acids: CAISPGLVDEQFF. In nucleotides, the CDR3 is TGTGCCATCAGTCCCGGACTAGTCGATGAGCAGTTCTTC.

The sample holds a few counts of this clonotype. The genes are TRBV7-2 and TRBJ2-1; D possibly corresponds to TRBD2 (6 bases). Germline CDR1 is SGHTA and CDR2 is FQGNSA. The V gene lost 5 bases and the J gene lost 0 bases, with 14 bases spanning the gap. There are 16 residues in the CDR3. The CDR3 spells CASSRDGGSSYNEQFF. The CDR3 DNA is TGTGCCAGCAGCCGGGACGGGGGAAGCTCCTACAATGAGCAGTTCTTC.

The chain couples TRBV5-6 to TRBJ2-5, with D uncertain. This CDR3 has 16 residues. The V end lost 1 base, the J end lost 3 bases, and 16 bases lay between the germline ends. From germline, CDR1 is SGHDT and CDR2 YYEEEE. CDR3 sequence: CASSLRYIVMKETQYF. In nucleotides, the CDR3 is TGTGCCAGCAGCTTGAGATATATTGTGATGAAAGAGACCCAGTACTTC.

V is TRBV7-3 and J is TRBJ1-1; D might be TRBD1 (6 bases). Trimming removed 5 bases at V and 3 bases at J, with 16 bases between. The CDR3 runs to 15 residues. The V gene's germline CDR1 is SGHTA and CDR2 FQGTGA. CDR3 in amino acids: CASSPEGGRYTEAFF. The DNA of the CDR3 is TGTGCCAGCAGCCCTGAGGGGGGGCGGTACACTGAAGCTTTCTTT. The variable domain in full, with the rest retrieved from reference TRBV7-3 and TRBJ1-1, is GAGVSQTPSNKVTEKGKYVELRCDPISGHTALYWYRQSLGQGPEFLIYFQGTGAADDSGLPNDRFFAVRPEGSVSTLKIQRTERGDSAVYLCASSPEGGRYTEAFFGQGTRLTVV.

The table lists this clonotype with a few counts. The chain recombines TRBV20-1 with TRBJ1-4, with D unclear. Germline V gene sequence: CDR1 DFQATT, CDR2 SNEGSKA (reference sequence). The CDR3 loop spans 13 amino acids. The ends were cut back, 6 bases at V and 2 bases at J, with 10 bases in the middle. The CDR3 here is CSARRSTNEKLFF. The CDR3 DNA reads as TGCAGTGCGCGGAGGTCGACTAATGAAAAACTGTTTTTT.

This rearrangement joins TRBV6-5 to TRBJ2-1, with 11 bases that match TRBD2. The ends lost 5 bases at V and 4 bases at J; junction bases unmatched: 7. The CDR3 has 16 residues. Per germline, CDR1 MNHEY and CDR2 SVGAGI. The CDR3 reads CASSHLTSGGYNEQFF. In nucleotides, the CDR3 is TGTGCCAGCAGTCACCTAACTAGCGGGGGATACAATGAGCAGTTCTTC.

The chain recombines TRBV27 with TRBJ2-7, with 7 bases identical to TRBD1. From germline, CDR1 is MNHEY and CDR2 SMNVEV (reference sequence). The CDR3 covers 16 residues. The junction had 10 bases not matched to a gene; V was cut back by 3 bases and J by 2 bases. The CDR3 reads CASSFTPGTATYEQYF. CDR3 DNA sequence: TGTGCCAGCAGTTTCACCCCCGGGACAGCTACCTACGAGCAGTACTTC.

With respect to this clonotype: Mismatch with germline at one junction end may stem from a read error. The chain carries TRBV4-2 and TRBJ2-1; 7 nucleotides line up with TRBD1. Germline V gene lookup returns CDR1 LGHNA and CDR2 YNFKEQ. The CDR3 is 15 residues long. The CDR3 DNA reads TGTGTCAGCAGCCAAGAAGCCAGGGGGATGAGTGAGCAGTTCTTC. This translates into CVSSQEARGMSEQFF.

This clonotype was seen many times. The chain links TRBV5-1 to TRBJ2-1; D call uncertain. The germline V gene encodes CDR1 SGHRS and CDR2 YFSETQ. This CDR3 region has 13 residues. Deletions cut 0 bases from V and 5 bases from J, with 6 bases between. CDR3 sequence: CASSLGVHNEQFF. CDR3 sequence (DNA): TGCGCCAGCAGCTTGGGGGTCCACAATGAGCAGTTCTTC. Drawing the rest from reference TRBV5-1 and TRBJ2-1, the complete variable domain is KAGVTQTPRYLIKTRGQQVTLSCSPISGHRSVSWYQQTPGQGLQFLFEYFSETQRNKGNFPGRFSGRQFSNSRSEMNVSTLELGDSALYLCASSLGVHNEQFFGPGTRLTVL.

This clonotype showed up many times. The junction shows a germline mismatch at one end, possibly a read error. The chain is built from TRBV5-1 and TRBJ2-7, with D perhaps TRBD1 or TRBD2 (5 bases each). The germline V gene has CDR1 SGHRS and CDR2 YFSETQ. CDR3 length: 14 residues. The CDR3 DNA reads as TGTGCCAGCAGCCAAGGGACGGGAACCTACGAGCAGTACTTC. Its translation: CASSQGTGTYEQYF. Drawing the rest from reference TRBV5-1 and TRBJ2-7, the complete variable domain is KAGVTQTPRYLIKTRGQQVTLSCSPISGHRSVSWYQQTPGQGLQFLFEYFSETQRNKGNFPGRFSGRQFSNSRSEMNVSTLELGDSALYLCASSQGTGTYEQYFGPGTRLTVT.

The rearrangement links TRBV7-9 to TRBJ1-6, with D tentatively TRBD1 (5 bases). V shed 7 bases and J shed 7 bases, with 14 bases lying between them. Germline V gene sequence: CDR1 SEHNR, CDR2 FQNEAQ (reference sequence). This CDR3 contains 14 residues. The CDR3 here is CASTAGPPNSPLHF. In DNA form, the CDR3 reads TGTGCCAGCACTGCGGGACCGCCGAATTCACCCCTCCACTTT.

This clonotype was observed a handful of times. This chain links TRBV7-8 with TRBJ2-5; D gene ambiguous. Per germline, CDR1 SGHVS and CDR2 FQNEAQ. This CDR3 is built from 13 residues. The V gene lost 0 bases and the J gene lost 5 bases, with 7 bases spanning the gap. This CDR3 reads CASSLAHVETQYF. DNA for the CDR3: TGTGCCAGCAGCTTAGCTCACGTGGAGACCCAGTACTTC. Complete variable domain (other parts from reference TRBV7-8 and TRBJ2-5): GAGVSQSPRYKVAKRGQDVALRCDPISGHVSLFWYQQALGQGPEFLTYFQNEAQLDKSGLPSDRFFAERPEGSVSTLKIQRTQQEDSAVYLCASSLAHVETQYFGPGTRLLVL.